This T cell receptor beta chain was observed in a study of monozygotic twins with inflammatory bowel disease. Study-wide results and caveats: Different T cell subtypes could not be distinguished.

Total RNA, at approximately 3,800 ng, went into every TCR library. From the 5' RACE reads, TCRdb lists one entry per CDR3 protein and no DNA. The ten most abundant clones cover 2.5% to 3% of a sample with approximately 400,000 distinct CDR3 sequences. Note on this clonotype: Antigen unknown.

Every donor provided one blood sample measuring roughly 2.4 ml. The CDR3 extends over 15 amino acids. Germline CDR1 reads SGHRS; CDR2 reads YFSETQ. The chain joins TRBV5-1 to TRBJ2-1; TCRdb's D gene call, TRBD1, goes unchecked for lack of DNA. This receptor was taken from a human donor with ulcerative colitis or Crohn's disease, or a healthy co-twin of an affected twin (not recorded which). Input material: blood. The CDR3 protein is CASSERDRYYNEQFF.